This T cell receptor beta chain was retrieved from a study of cytomegalovirus exposure and HLA in healthy donors. Study as a whole: Earlier, approximately 110 million unique TCR beta sequences were recovered from about 179 million T cells by an analysis.

Study-wide results and caveats: Earlier analysis looked at TCR beta V segments, and most were productive about 87% or about 30% of the time. It was taken for granted in presence/absence analyses that sequencing depth across donors was roughly uniform.

The PCR made use of 60 Vbeta and 13 Jbeta primers. The method was immunoSEQ multiplex PCR; TCRdb's version includes in-frame clones alone and lacks a portion of them. In the table there are about 110,000 clones, approximately 78% of which are singletons. Turning to this clone: Its target is not known.

Germline values: CDR1 KGHSH, CDR2 LQKENI. V lost 0 bases and J lost 5; bases outside the gene matches: 3. The CDR3 is 15 residues long. V usage is TRBV18 and J usage is TRBJ2-3; 9 bases map to TRBD2. Input material: PBMCs. This TCR derives from a woman aged 25 to 39 in good health and CMV-seronegative. CDR3 sequence reads: CASSPPAGGKDTQYF. The CDR3 nucleotides are TGTGCCAGCTCACCACCAGCGGGAGGCAAAGATACGCAGTATTTT.